This T cell receptor beta chain was retrieved from a study of T cells in Graves' hyperthyroidism and ophthalmopathy. The CDR3 length is 15 residues. Germline CDR1 MNHNS, CDR2 SASEGT. The trim removed 3 bases at V and 3 bases at J, leaving 5 bases unmatched. As to this clonotype: What it binds is unknown.

Clinical symptoms, serum thyroxine, TRAb, thyroid ultrasound and orbital computed tomography established diagnosis. Amplification targeted TCR beta CDR3 regions from RNA transcripts. During a first-round RT-PCR of the TCR CDR3, the HTBI primer set was used. TCRdb used MiXCR to reprocess the multiplex PCR reads, holding one entry per CDR3 protein. Among 450,000 to 650,000 distinct CDR3 sequences listed, over 15% were seen once. Findings of the study overall: The model foresaw ophthalmopathy a median roughly 6.3 months prior to onset.

This sequence was found in a woman in her late teens or twenties with Graves' ophthalmopathy. This rearrangement joins TRBV6-1 to TRBJ2-7; 10 bases fit TRBD1. Material for sequencing was blood. The CDR3 sequence is CASSEEGQGLYEQYF. The CDR3 nucleotides are TGTGCCAGCAGTGAGGAGGGACAGGGGCTCTACGAGCAGTACTTC.